The sequence of this TCR beta chain was determined in a study of blood T cell repertoires in COVID-19. At the level of the study: T cells, B-cell-depleted T cells, or PBMCs provided the cDNA or gDNA that served as material.

Original processing methods: Amplification with reference gene primers provided the estimates of nucleated cell counts. Profiling relied on immunoSEQ multiplex PCR, and the TCRdb table lists in-frame clones only, not all of them. That table supplies the V and J calls and clone size; D and trimming were determined from the DNA. The sample records about 270,000 clones, less than 85% being singletons. This clone has a single count. The CDR3 extends over 14 amino acids. V was pared by 0 bases and J by 0 bases, with 5 bases between. Per the germline V gene, CDR1 is GTSNPN and CDR2 is SVGIG (reference sequence).

The chain uses TRBV30 and TRBJ2-2, with a possible D match to TRBD2 (5 bases). The material sequenced was peripheral blood. The source is a woman aged 18-29 years with acute or convalescent COVID-19. Written as DNA, the CDR3 is TGTGCCTGGAGTGTAGCGGCGAACACCGGGGAGCTGTTTTTT. Its translation: CAWSVAANTGELFF.